These 4 T cell receptor beta chains share one sample of origin, sequenced in a study of T cells after yellow fever vaccination. TCRdb processed the 5' RACE reads anew with MiXCR; each CDR3 protein has one entry. The sample has some 80,000 distinct CDR3 sequences, roughly 15% seen once. The sample in question was CD8+ T cells not binding an NS4B(214-222) dextramer, sorted from PBMCs, obtained roughly 20 days after the first yellow fever vaccination. The receptors originated from a young man who received the YFV17D yellow fever vaccine.

The table lists this clonotype with a few counts. V gene TRBV28 combines with J gene TRBJ2-6, with 7 positions matching TRBD1. Germline V gene data show CDR1 as MDHEN and CDR2 as SYDVKM. Losses at the gene ends were 5 bases for V and 2 bases for J; bases not matched to a gene: 3. The CDR3 extends over 15 amino acids. The CDR3 nucleotides read TGTGCCAGCAGTGGCGACAGGGCTGGGGCCAACGTCCTGACTTTC. This codes for CASSGDRAGANVLTF.

This clonotype was counted a few times. The chain uses TRBV19 and TRBJ1-1; weak D call: TRBD1 (5 bases). The germline V and J ends were trimmed by 1 base and 1 base, with 10 bases remaining between them. CDR3 length: 15 amino acids. Germline loops: CDR1 LNHDA, CDR2 SQIVND (reference sequence). The CDR3: CASSIVGQPNTEAFF. The DNA of the CDR3 is TGTGCCAGTAGTATAGTGGGGCAGCCGAACACTGAAGCTTTCTTT.

The chain combines TRBV7-2 with TRBJ2-3; perhaps TRBD1 as D (7 bases). V was shortened by 5 bases and J by 2 bases, with 17 bases between the two germline ends. In germline, CDR1 is SGHTA, CDR2 FQGNSA. This CDR3 region has 16 residues. For the CDR3, the DNA is TGTGCCAGCAGCCCCCTCGGAGGGGGCTTCACAGATACGCAGTATTTT. Translating gives CASSPLGGGFTDTQYF.

This sequence joins TRBV28 and TRBJ1-2; no clear D gene. The germline V and J ends were trimmed by 5 bases and 4 bases, with 14 bases remaining between them. The CDR3 is made up of 14 amino acids. The germline gives CDR1 MDHEN, CDR2 SYDVKM. CDR3 nucleotide sequence: TGTGCCAGCAGTATGAGAGGACGGCTCTATGGCTACACCTTC. This codes for CASSMRGRLYGYTF.